Shown below are 26 T cell receptor beta chains from a single sample sequenced in a study of CD8+CD57+ T cells in acquired aplastic anemia. CD8+CD57+ cell expansion, shown by flow cytometry, had occurred in the patients selected for sequencing. Genomic DNA, serving as template, underwent TCR beta VDJ and CDR3 profiling. Each CDR3 protein is one row after TCRdb ran MiXCR on the reads. The repertoire holds roughly 100,000 distinct CDR3 sequences, with 65% to 70% as singletons. The sequencing sample was made of sorted CD4+, CD8+, or CD8+CD57+ T cells (not recorded which) from PBMCs. Receptors were obtained from a human donor with aplastic anemia.

This clonotype was picked up many times. The chain combines TRBV6-5 with TRBJ1-2; tentatively, D is TRBD1 (6 bases). Germline CDR1 reads MNHEY; CDR2 reads SVGAGI. V lost 0 bases to trimming and J lost 10 bases, with 12 bases between them. This CDR3 comprises 13 residues. In nucleotides, the CDR3 is TGTGCCAGCAGTTACTCCGAGGGGGGTGACTACACCTTC. Residues: CASSYSEGGDYTF.

This clonotype was seen a handful of times. V gene TRBV7-3 combines with J gene TRBJ1-1; TRBD1 might be the D (5 bases). CDR1 and CDR2 (germline): SGHTA, FQGTGA. Trimming removed 0 bases at V and 1 base at J, with 9 bases between. This CDR3 is built from 15 residues. The CDR3, as DNA: TGTGCCAGCAGCTTAACGTATGGGGGGAACACTGAAGCTTTCTTT. Translation: CASSLTYGGNTEAFF. Combining the CDR3 with reference TRBV7-3 and TRBJ1-1 gives the whole variable domain GAGVSQTPSNKVTEKGKYVELRCDPISGHTALYWYRQSLGQGPEFLIYFQGTGAADDSGLPNDRFFAVRPEGSVSTLKIQRTERGDSAVYLCASSLTYGGNTEAFFGQGTRLTVV.

To note about this clonotype: The junction and the germline gene differ at one end; a read error may be behind it. The chain uses TRBV10-3 and TRBJ2-1; 9 bases agree with TRBD1. Germline V lookup: CDR1 ENHRY, CDR2 SYGVKD. The CDR3 is 14 residues long. CDR3 loop: CATRTGDHYNEQLF. Written as DNA, the CDR3 is TGTGCCACGCGGACAGGGGACCACTACAATGAGCAGCTCTTC.

This clonotype showed up just once. V and J are TRBV19 and TRBJ2-7, with D hard to call. The CDR3 length is 13 residues. Germline V gene data show CDR1 as LNHDA and CDR2 as SQIVND (reference sequence). Trimming shortened V by 6 bases and J by 4 bases, and 13 bases separated the two germline ends. The CDR3, as DNA: TGTGCCAGTAGCATACAAGGAGTTTACGAGCAGTACTTC. It yields the protein CASSIQGVYEQYF.

The chain couples TRBV9 to TRBJ2-2, with 8 bases lining up with TRBD2. V was clipped by 4 bases and J by 4 bases; unmatched bases: 9. Per the germline V gene, CDR1 is SGDLS and CDR2 is YYNGEE. CDR3 size: 16 residues. The CDR3 DNA reads as TGTGCCAGCAGCCCTAGGACTAGCCTTGGCACCGGGGAGCTGTTTTTT. Residues: CASSPRTSLGTGELFF. The full variable domain, in which reference TRBV9 and TRBJ2-2 provide the parts outside the CDR3, is DSGVTQTPKHLITATGQRVTLRCSPRSGDLSVYWYQQSLDQGLQFLIQYYNGEERAKGNILERFSAQQFPDLHSELNLSSLELGDSALYFCASSPRTSLGTGELFFGEGSRLTVL.

The chain is built from TRBV12-3 or TRBV12-4 and TRBJ2-7; no clear D. The CDR3 sequence is 14 residues long. Trimming removed 3 bases from V and 2 bases from J, with 11 bases in between. This CDR3 is CASSFGQIAYEQYF. The CDR3 DNA reads TGTGCCAGCAGTTTTGGGCAGATCGCCTACGAGCAGTACTTC.

The rearrangement links TRBV7-8 to TRBJ2-3, with no clear D. Per the germline V gene, CDR1 is SGHVS and CDR2 is FQNEAQ. The CDR3 runs 15 residues. Trimming pared 5 bases from V and 0 bases from J, leaving 12 bases between. The DNA for the CDR3 is TGTGCCAGCAGCCCTACCACGTCTAGCACAGATACGCAGTATTTT. Translation gives CASSPTTSSTDTQYF.

This chain connects TRBV24-1 to TRBJ2-2; D not certain. Trimming stripped 7 bases from V and 2 bases from J, with 4 bases between. CDR3 length: 12 residues. Germline loops: CDR1 KGHDR, CDR2 SFDVKD. The CDR3 DNA sequence: TGTGCCACCAGGACAAACACCGGGGAGCTGTTTTTT. This encodes CATRTNTGELFF.

This clonotype was seen repeatedly, ten times or more. The rearrangement uses TRBV4-2 and TRBJ2-1; D tentatively fits TRBD1 or TRBD2 (6 bases each). Trimming took 0 bases from V and 0 from J, leaving 9 bases between them. The V gene's germline CDR1 is LGHNA and CDR2 YNFKEQ. This CDR3 is built from 16 residues. CDR3 coding DNA: TGTGCCAGCAGCCAAGAAGGGGGGAGCTCCTACAATGAGCAGTTCTTC. Translation gives CASSQEGGSSYNEQFF.

This chain connects TRBV10-3 to TRBJ2-7; TRBD2 aligns across 12 bases. J was trimmed by 4 bases and V by 4 bases; bases with no gene match: 8. The CDR3 is 16 amino acids. The germline CDR1 and CDR2 sequences are ENHRY and SYGVKD. CDR3 coding DNA: TGTGCCATCAGTGGACGGGAGACTAGCGGGGGATACGAGCAGTACTTC. Its translation is CAISGRETSGGYEQYF.

V gene TRBV2 combines with J gene TRBJ1-1; D gene unclear. The CDR3 is 12 residues long. Between the trimmed V and J ends, which lost 4 bases and 7 bases, there was a span of 10 bases. CDR1 SNHLY and CDR2 FYNNEI come from the germline V gene. This CDR3 reads CASSVDGVEAFF. The CDR3 nucleotides are TGTGCCAGCAGTGTGGACGGCGTTGAAGCTTTCTTT.

V usage is TRBV15 and J usage is TRBJ2-5; D call uncertain. Germline values: CDR1 LNHNV, CDR2 YYDKDF (reference sequence). Trimming left V 1 base short and J 2 bases short, with 11 bases between. The CDR3 runs 15 residues. The CDR3 is CATSRGAREQETQYF. The CDR3, as DNA: TGTGCCACCAGCAGAGGAGCAAGGGAACAAGAGACCCAGTACTTC.

The rearrangement joins TRBV2 to TRBJ2-2; the match to TRBD2 covers 11 bases. The CDR3 is 15 amino acids. Trimming at V came to 2 bases and at J to 5 bases, leaving 1 base not matched to a gene. From germline, CDR1 is SNHLY and CDR2 FYNNEI. The CDR3 nucleotides are TGTGCCAGCAGTGAAACTAGCGGGAGAACCGGGGAGCTGTTTTTT. Translated, it gives CASSETSGRTGELFF.

In nucleotides, the CDR3 is TGTGCCACCAGTGAGGGTTGGGTAAATGGTGGAGAGACCCAGTACTTC. This encodes CATSEGWVNGGETQYF. The chain has TRBV24-1 and TRBJ2-5; D is undetermined. Germline V gene lookup returns CDR1 KGHDR and CDR2 SFDVKD. The V and J ends lost 4 bases and 4 bases respectively, with 18 bases between them. The CDR3 spans 16 residues.

This clonotype occurred many times. DNA of the CDR3: TGTGCCAGCAGCGTGGGGACACCTTTTCGGCATAATGAAAAACTGTTTTTT. This translates into CASSVGTPFRHNEKLFF. The rearrangement uses TRBV9 and TRBJ1-4; possible D gene TRBD1, 6 bases. Trimming cost V 2 bases and J 4 bases, with 18 bases left between them. The germline gives CDR1 SGDLS, CDR2 YYNGEE. This CDR3 comprises 17 residues.

Concerning this clonotype itself: It may be a read error: a sequence one base away is much more abundant. This chain joins TRBV5-5 and TRBJ1-2, with unresolved D. The V gene lost 5 bases and the J gene lost 1 base, with 9 bases spanning the gap. Per the germline V gene, CDR1 is SGHKS and CDR2 is YYEKEE (reference sequence). The CDR3 has 13 amino acids. The CDR3 nucleotides read TGTGCCAGCAGTGAGGAAGGTAACTATGGCTACACCTTC. It is translated as CASSEEGNYGYTF.

The V call is TRBV10-3, the J call TRBJ1-1; D uncertain. The germline gives CDR1 ENHRY, CDR2 SYGVKD. V lost 3 bases, J lost 2 bases, and 10 bases lay in between. The CDR3 length is 14 residues. CDR3 region: CAISDGKQNTEAFF. CDR3 coding DNA: TGTGCCATCAGTGATGGCAAGCAAAACACTGAAGCTTTCTTT.

The genes are TRBV5-5 and TRBJ2-1; D remains ambiguous. The CDR3 contains 15 residues. CDR1 and CDR2 from the germline V gene are SGHKS and YYEKEE (reference sequence). Trimming took 0 bases from V and 8 from J, leaving 15 bases between them. CDR3 region: CASSLDTGGLDEQFF. The CDR3 DNA reads as TGTGCCAGCAGCTTGGACACGGGTGGGTTGGATGAGCAGTTCTTC.

The chain has TRBV10-3 and TRBJ1-5, with 9 bases aligning to TRBD1. The germline CDR1 and CDR2 sequences are ENHRY and SYGVKD. Losses at the gene ends were 6 bases for V and 6 bases for J; bases not matched to a gene: 6. CDR3 size: 14 residues. The CDR3 DNA reads TGTGCCATCAGGGAACAGGGGGCCGGTCAGCCCCAGCATTTT. Protein: CAIREQGAGQPQHF.

This clonotype has a handful of counts. The gene calls are TRBV2 and TRBJ1-6; D uncertain. The CDR3 length is 10 residues. Trimming removed 3 bases at V and 16 bases at J, with 7 bases between. Per germline, CDR1 SNHLY and CDR2 FYNNEI. CDR3 nucleotide sequence: TGTGCCAGCAGTGACAGCCAACTCCACTTT. Translating it yields CASSDSQLHF.

This chain links TRBV10-3 with TRBJ2-3, with TRBD2 as a possible D gene (5 bases). Deletions cut 7 bases from V and 6 bases from J, with 11 bases between. The CDR3 covers 12 residues. CDR1 is ENHRY and CDR2 is SYGVKD in the germline V gene. The DNA for the CDR3 is TGTGCCATCACCGACTACCCGGATACGCAGTATTTT. Amino acid sequence: CAITDYPDTQYF.

The gene calls are TRBV10-3 and TRBJ2-7; 11 positions agree with TRBD2. Germline values: CDR1 ENHRY, CDR2 SYGVKD. The CDR3 totals 17 residues. V lost 0 bases and J lost 2; bases outside the gene matches: 6. The CDR3 is CAISESLAGGHAYEQYF. CDR3 nucleotide sequence: TGTGCCATCAGTGAGTCCCTAGCGGGAGGCCACGCCTACGAGCAGTACTTC.

The rearrangement joins TRBV5-1 to TRBJ1-2; the D gene is possibly TRBD1 (6 bases). Germline V gives CDR1 SGHRS, CDR2 YFSETQ. V lost 4 bases and J 3 bases, leaving 13 bases between the germline ends. The CDR3 is 14 amino acids. The CDR3 reads CASSPQGRDYGYTF. In nucleotides, the CDR3 is TGCGCCAGCAGCCCCCAGGGGCGGGACTATGGCTACACCTTC.

The chain combines TRBV11-1 with TRBJ2-7; 15 bases agree with TRBD2. This CDR3 has 18 amino acids. Per the germline V gene, CDR1 is SGHAT and CDR2 is FQDESV (reference sequence). Losses at the gene ends were 4 bases for V and 4 bases for J; bases not matched to a gene: 11. DNA of the CDR3: TGTGCCAGCAGCTCCGGACTAGCGGGAGGGCCGTTGGTTTACGAGCAGTACTTC. Amino acids: CASSSGLAGGPLVYEQYF. The variable domain in full, with the rest retrieved from reference TRBV11-1 and TRBJ2-7, is EAEVAQSPRYKITEKSQAVAFWCDPISGHATLYWYRQILGQGPELLVQFQDESVVDDSQLPKDRFSAERLKGVDSTLKIQPAELGDSAMYLCASSSGLAGGPLVYEQYFGPGTRLTVT.

The rearrangement links TRBV20-1 to TRBJ2-5; TRBD2 aligns across 7 bases. Germline assignment: CDR1 DFQATT and CDR2 SNEGSKA (reference sequence). The V gene end was trimmed by 0 bases and the J gene end by 2 bases; junction bases not matched to a gene: 6. The CDR3 runs 15 residues. The CDR3 DNA is TGCAGTGCTAGAGATACCGGGACTACACAAGAGACCCAGTACTTC. Translating it yields CSARDTGTTQETQYF.

This clonotype was counted a single time. The V and J genes are TRBV29-1 and TRBJ1-4, with D tentatively TRBD1 (6 bases). The CDR3 consists of 13 residues. The V end was cut by 8 bases, the J end by 0 bases, with 10 bases between. Germline V lookup: CDR1 SQVTM, CDR2 ANQGSEA. CDR3 DNA sequence: TGCAGCTCCAGGGGAGCAACTAATGAAAAACTGTTTTTT. The encoded protein is CSSRGATNEKLFF. The full variable domain, rest sourced from reference TRBV29-1 and TRBJ1-4, is SAVISQKPSRDICQRGTSLTIQCQVDSQVTMMFWYRQQPGQSLTLIATANQGSEATYESGFVIDKFPISRPNLTFSTLTVSNMSPEDSSIYLCSSRGATNEKLFFGSGTQLSVL.